This T cell receptor beta chain was profiled in a study of T cell responses to AZD1222 COVID-19 vaccine. Study information: Both about-4-week and about-12-week second-dose recipients were combined. Findings and limits, study-wide: Receipt of two AZD1222 doses was followed by a rise in Spike-specific TCR breadth and depth. Reportedly, nearly half of unique spike TCRs recognized epitopes outside B.1.351/B.1.1.7 mutations.

Regarding this clone: Its antigen is unidentified.

Sequencing used immunoSEQ multiplex PCR; TCRdb keeps in-frame clones, though not all of them. The sample includes 200,000 or so clones, over 80% seen only once; the top ten take under 7.5%. The specimen comprised peripheral blood, sampled on day 0 of AZD1222 vaccination. This clonotype originated in an adult in good health.

The CDR3 DNA sequence: TGTGCCAGCAGCCTGCTAGCGAGATCTCATGAGCAGTTCTTC. Its translation is CASSLLARSHEQFF. The chain has TRBV5-6 and TRBJ2-1, with D possibly matching TRBD2 (6 bases). V lost 4 bases to trimming and J lost 8 bases, with 16 bases between them. The CDR3 runs to 14 residues. Germline V lookup: CDR1 SGHDT, CDR2 YYEEEE.